The rows below give T cell receptor beta chains drawn from one sample of a study of T-cell memory formation after mild COVID-19. From the 5' RACE reads, TCRdb called clonotypes with MiXCR, one entry per CDR3 protein. This sample has 350,000 to 400,000 distinct CDR3 sequences; around 15% occur once, and the top ten carry 22%. Material: PBMCs or a T cell subset sorted from them (not recorded which). These receptors were collected from a man between 18 and 35 years old who had mild COVID-19 (a few samples of this study predate the infection). Cell type and time point are not known. The CDR3 runs from the conserved cysteine through the conserved F or W. D genes are given only for firm matches. Some rows mark clone size as missing; the rest say once, few, many or name a class of expanded clone.

TRBJ1-1 | few | TRBD1 | TRBV4-3 | CASSRTGTGDTEAFF | TGCGCCAGCAGCCGAACCGGGACAGGGGATACTGAAGCTTTCTTT
TRBJ2-1 | few | . | TRBV14 | CASSPGANEQFF | TGTGCCAGCAGCCCCGGCGCGAATGAGCAGTTCTTC
TRBJ1-3 | . | TRBD1 | TRBV4-3 | CASSGQGSGNTIYF | TGCGCCAGCAGCGGACAGGGGTCTGGAAACACCATATATTTT
TRBJ2-5 | many | . | TRBV5-1 | CASSLEQKGTQYF | TGCGCCAGCAGCTTGGAACAGAAGGGGACCCAGTACTTC
TRBJ2-7 | few | TRBD1 | TRBV5-1 | CASSSGTGVRFEQYF | TGCGCCAGCAGCTCCGGGACAGGGGTCCGTTTTGAGCAGTACTTC
TRBJ1-4 | many | TRBD1 | TRBV29-1 | CSVGGGQGNEKLFF | TGCAGCGTCGGAGGGGGACAGGGAAATGAAAAACTGTTTTTT
TRBJ1-6 | . | . | TRBV14 | CASSKGVALSSYNSPLHF | TGTGCCAGCAGCAAAGGGGTCGCACTGAGCTCCTATAATTCACCCCTCCACTTT
TRBJ1-2 | . | TRBD1 | TRBV7-8 | CASSPMGQTNYGYTF | TGTGCCAGCAGCCCTATGGGACAGACTAACTATGGCTACACCTTC
TRBJ1-2 | few | TRBD1 | TRBV5-6 | CASSLYGDRSFVYGYTF | TGTGCCAGCAGCTTGTACGGGGACAGGAGTTTCGTATATGGCTACACCTTC
TRBJ2-3 | few | . | TRBV7-2 | CASNRYTSTDTQYF | TGTGCCAGCAATCGGTACACTAGCACAGATACGCAGTATTTT
TRBJ1-2 | . | . | TRBV7-2 | CASSPINYGYTF | TGTGCCAGCAGCCCCATTAACTATGGCTACACCTTC
TRBJ1-5 | . | . | TRBV9 | CASSPNGGSNQPQHF | TGTGCCAGCAGCCCAAACGGGGGTAGCAATCAGCCCCAGCATTTT
TRBJ2-3 | few | . | TRBV7-6 | CASSSFDGADTQYF | TGTGCCAGCAGCTCCTTTGACGGCGCAGATACGCAGTATTTT
TRBJ2-1 | . | TRBD2 | TRBV7-9 | CASSHRLAGPYEQFF | TGTGCCAGCAGCCACCGACTAGCGGGGCCGTATGAGCAGTTCTTC
TRBJ1-2 | . | . | TRBV5-1 | CASSFTVGVANYGYTF | TGCGCCAGCAGCTTTACTGTAGGGGTTGCGAACTATGGCTACACCTTC
TRBJ2-1 | many | . | TRBV5-1 | CASSMQGPDNEQFF | TGCGCCAGCAGCATGCAGGGTCCCGACAATGAGCAGTTCTTC
TRBJ2-6 | . | TRBD2 | TRBV7-2 | CASSLDAAAGGAGANVLTF | TGTGCCAGCAGCTTAGACGCAGCAGCGGGGGGGGCTGGGGCCAACGTCCTGACTTTC
TRBJ2-4 | . | TRBD2 | TRBV6-2/TRBV6-3 | CASISGGAGGIQYF | TGTGCCAGCATAAGCGGGGGGGCAGGGGGCATTCAGTACTTC
TRBJ2-3 | few | . | TRBV6-5 | CASSRPGQLDTQYF | TGTGCCAGCAGCCGCCCGGGGCAGTTAGATACGCAGTATTTT
TRBJ2-7 | . | TRBD2 | TRBV7-8 | CASSLNGLSGNSYEQYF | TGTGCCAGCAGCTTAAACGGGCTGAGCGGGAACTCCTACGAGCAGTACTTC
TRBJ1-1 | once | . | TRBV6-2/TRBV6-3 | CASNLRNLNTEAFF | TGTGCCAGCAATCTGAGGAATCTGAACACTGAAGCTTTCTTT
TRBJ2-3 | many | . | TRBV6-4 | CASSAKGDGADTQYF | TGTGCCAGCAGTGCCAAAGGGGACGGGGCAGATACGCAGTATTTT
TRBJ2-5 | many | TRBD2 | TRBV19 | CASKDLAGRQETQYF | TGTGCCAGTAAGGATCTAGCGGGGAGGCAAGAGACCCAGTACTTC
TRBJ2-2 | few | TRBD1 | TRBV20-1 | CSARDPRTGGTGELFF | TGCAGTGCTAGAGATCCCCGGACAGGGGGAACCGGGGAGCTGTTTTTT
TRBJ2-3 | many | TRBD2 | TRBV5-1 | CASSNLAGVTDTQYF | TGCGCCAGCAGCAACCTAGCGGGGGTCACAGATACGCAGTATTTT
TRBJ1-1 | once | . | TRBV15 | CATSRNHPQGRGEAFF | TGTGCCACCAGCAGAAACCACCCACAGGGTCGAGGTGAAGCTTTCTTT
TRBJ2-5 | few | TRBD2 | TRBV28 | CASSLGGLAGGEQETQYF | TGTGCCAGCAGCCTAGGTGGACTAGCGGGGGGAGAGCAAGAGACCCAGTACTTC
TRBJ1-5 | few | . | TRBV6-5 | CASSPGSLEPQHF | TGTGCCAGCAGTCCTGGGAGCCTGGAGCCCCAGCATTTT
TRBJ2-3 | many | TRBD2 | TRBV9 | CASSGTSGTDTQYF | TGTGCCAGCAGCGGGACTAGCGGGACAGATACGCAGTATTTT
TRBJ2-5 | . | . | TRBV27 | CASSPEGREETQYF | TGTGCCAGCAGTCCCGAGGGTAGGGAAGAGACCCAGTACTTC
TRBJ2-1 | few | TRBD2 | TRBV6-6 | CASSRTSGVINEQFF | TGTGCCAGCAGCCGGACTAGCGGGGTTATCAATGAGCAGTTCTTC
TRBJ1-1 | many | . | TRBV6-2/TRBV6-3 | CASTIRGGVGTEAFF | TGTGCCAGCACCATACGAGGCGGCGTTGGGACTGAAGCTTTCTTT
TRBJ2-1 | . | . | TRBV2 | CASNPAGLWSYNEQFF | TGTGCCAGCAACCCAGCGGGCCTCTGGTCCTACAATGAGCAGTTCTTC
TRBJ1-5 | . | . | TRBV12-3/TRBV12-4 | CASSSNRATTDQPQHF | TGTGCCAGCAGTTCCAACCGGGCCACCACGGATCAGCCCCAGCATTTT
TRBJ2-5 | . | TRBD1 | TRBV9 | CASSGDREETQYF | TGTGCCAGCAGCGGTGACAGGGAAGAAACCCAGTACTTC
TRBJ2-1 | few | . | TRBV14 | CASSQEDLSSYNEQFF | TGTGCCAGCAGCCAAGAGGACTTGTCGTCCTACAATGAGCAGTTCTTC
TRBJ1-1 | . | . | TRBV6-6 | CASAPQGTEAFF | TGTGCCAGCGCCCCCCAAGGCACTGAAGCTTTCTTT
TRBJ2-7 | . | . | TRBV6-2/TRBV6-3 | CASSYSSEYEQYF | TGTGCCAGCAGTTACTCTTCCGAGTACGAGCAGTACTTC
TRBJ1-1 | . | TRBD1 | TRBV7-9 | CASSPSTGVPEAFF | TGTGCCAGCAGCCCTTCCACAGGGGTCCCTGAAGCTTTCTTT